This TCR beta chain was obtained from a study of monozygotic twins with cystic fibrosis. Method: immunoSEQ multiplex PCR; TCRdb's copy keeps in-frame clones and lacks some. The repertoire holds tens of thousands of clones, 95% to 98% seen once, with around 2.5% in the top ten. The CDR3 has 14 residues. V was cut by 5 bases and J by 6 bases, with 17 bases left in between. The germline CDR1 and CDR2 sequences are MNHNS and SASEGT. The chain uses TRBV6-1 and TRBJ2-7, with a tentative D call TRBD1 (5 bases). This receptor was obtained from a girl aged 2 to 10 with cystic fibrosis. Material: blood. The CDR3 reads CASSPRETYLEQYF. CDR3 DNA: TGTGCCAGCAGTCCCAGGGAAACGTACCTCGAGCAGTACTTC.